Listed here are 10 T cell receptor beta chains from one sample, sequenced in a study of cytomegalovirus exposure and HLA in healthy donors. Repertoires were generated with immunoSEQ multiplex PCR, while TCRdb's copy carries only in-frame clones and drops some. The sample has under 250,000 clones; roughly 84% are singletons. The sequenced material came from PBMCs. These receptors all come from a woman aged 18-30 years in good health and CMV-seropositive.

As concerns this clone: Other nucleotide sequences from this sample produce the same CDR3. The gene calls are TRBV28 and TRBJ2-7; D possibly corresponds to TRBD2 (6 bases). The CDR3 runs 14 residues. Trimming removed 2 bases from V and 0 bases from J, with 8 bases in between. Germline V gene data show CDR1 as MDHEN and CDR2 as SYDVKM. Here the CDR3 DNA reads TGTGCCAGCAGTTTAAGCGGGTCCTCCTACGAGCAGTACTTC. Its translation: CASSLSGSSYEQYF. The complete variable domain, with remaining parts taken from reference TRBV28 and TRBJ2-7, reads DVKVTQSSRYLVKRTGEKVFLECVQDMDHENMFWYRQDPGLGLRLIYFSYDVKMKEKGDIPEGYSVSREKKERFSLILESASTNQTSMYLCASSLSGSSYEQYFGPGTRLTVT.

J is TRBJ1-1 and V is TRBV19; 8 positions agree with TRBD1. CDR3 length equals 15 residues. The J segment lost 1 base and the V segment lost 5 bases, leaving 6 bases of the junction unmatched. The germline CDR1 and CDR2 sequences are LNHDA and SQIVND (reference sequence). In nucleotides, the CDR3 is TGTGCCAGTAGTCGCCGGACAGGGTCGAACACTGAAGCTTTCTTT. Translating gives CASSRRTGSNTEAFF.

This chain joins TRBV7-2 and TRBJ2-7; 11 bases fit TRBD1. This CDR3 region has 14 residues. Trimming removed 5 bases from V and 2 bases from J; junction bases left unmatched: 2. CDR1 is SGHTA and CDR2 is FQGNSA in the germline V gene. DNA for the CDR3: TGTGCCAGCAGCCGGGACAGGGGGGCCTACGAGCAGTACTTC. Its translation is CASSRDRGAYEQYF.

The count of this clone is one. The J gene is TRBJ1-1, the V gene TRBV13; the D gene is possibly TRBD1 (5 bases). Trimming stripped 6 bases from V and 1 base from J, with 12 bases between. This CDR3 contains 14 residues. Germline loops: CDR1 PRHDT, CDR2 FYEKMQ (reference sequence). The CDR3 region has the DNA TGTGCCAGCAGGTTTATTACAGGGAACACTGAAGCTTTCTTT. This sequence encodes CASRFITGNTEAFF.

V is TRBV5-1 and J is TRBJ2-2, with D possibly matching TRBD1 (6 bases). Germline values: CDR1 SGHRS, CDR2 YFSETQ. The CDR3 is 14 residues long. With 7 bases removed from V and 4 bases from J, the gap between germline ends came to 14 bases. CDR3 loop: CASGQTAGTGELFF. CDR3 in DNA: TGCGCCAGCGGACAGACCGCGGGCACCGGGGAGCTGTTTTTT.

The rearrangement joins TRBV27 to TRBJ1-5; perhaps TRBD1 as D (6 bases). The CDR3 is 15 amino acids. The V end was cut by 6 bases, the J end by 1 base, with 13 bases between. Germline V gene data show CDR1 as MNHEY and CDR2 as SMNVEV (reference sequence). CDR3 protein: CASRVGQGSNQPQHF. The CDR3 DNA sequence: TGTGCCAGCAGGGTGGGCCAGGGGAGCAATCAGCCCCAGCATTTT.

This clone was detected only a few times. The J gene is TRBJ1-2, the V gene TRBV7-8; D possibly corresponds to TRBD1 (5 bases). CDR1 SGHVS and CDR2 FQNEAQ come from the germline V gene. V shed 2 bases and J shed 6 bases, with 7 bases lying between them. The CDR3 length is 12 residues. In nucleotides, the CDR3 is TGTGCCAGCAGCTTATCGGGGGATGGCTACACCTTC. Protein sequence: CASSLSGDGYTF.

This clone was found once. This chain joins TRBV5-4 and TRBJ1-1, with a weak D call TRBD1 (6 bases). CDR3 length: 11 amino acids. Germline CDR1 is SGHNT and CDR2 is YYREEE (reference sequence). Trimming removed 10 bases at V and 12 bases at J, with 19 bases between. DNA of the CDR3: TGTGCCTGGGGGCAAGCGTCCGGGACTTTCTTT. Translation gives CAWGQASGTFF. Drawing the rest from reference TRBV5-4 and TRBJ1-1, the complete variable domain is ETGVTQSPTHLIKTRGQQVTLRCSSQSGHNTVSWYQQALGQGPQFIFQYYREEENGRGNFPPRFSGLQFPNYSSELNVNALELDDSALYLCAWGQASGTFFGQGTRLTVV.

This chain joins TRBV19 and TRBJ2-3; 14 bases match TRBD2. This CDR3 spans 14 amino acids. Germline V gives CDR1 LNHDA, CDR2 SQIVND (reference sequence). V was pared by 5 bases and J by 9 bases, with 4 bases of the junction left unmatched. CDR3 sequence (DNA): TGTGCCAGTAGTGTTCGGACTAGCGGGAGGACGCAGTATTTT. Translation: CASSVRTSGRTQYF.

The chain has TRBV28 and TRBJ2-7; 8 nucleotides agree with TRBD1. The CDR3 is 14 residues long. Germline assignment: CDR1 MDHEN and CDR2 SYDVKM. J lost 2 bases, V lost 4 bases, and 4 bases had no gene match. CDR3 sequence: CASSSDRVAYEQYF. As DNA, the CDR3 is TGTGCCAGCAGTTCGGACAGGGTCGCCTACGAGCAGTACTTC. Variable domain in full (rest from reference TRBV28 and TRBJ2-7): DVKVTQSSRYLVKRTGEKVFLECVQDMDHENMFWYRQDPGLGLRLIYFSYDVKMKEKGDIPEGYSVSREKKERFSLILESASTNQTSMYLCASSSDRVAYEQYFGPGTRLTVT.